This T cell receptor (beta chain) comes out of a study of identical twins. Study-level results: Model-predicted out-of-frame TCR alpha sharing fell below observed values in monozygotic twins.

Details on this clonotype: Its matching antigen is unknown.

Germline loops: CDR1 ENHRY, CDR2 SYGVKD. The CDR3 runs 14 residues. V was shortened by 6 bases and J by 0 bases, with 8 bases between the two germline ends. TCRdb passed the 5' RACE reads through MiXCR, listing each CDR3 protein once. This table holds approximately 530,000 distinct CDR3 sequences, about 20% found once. A further study also used this sample, focusing on yellow fever vaccine responses in identical twins. As that study records: Reportedly, twins' vaccine T cell responses looked partly convergent and partly personalized.

The receptor's source is a woman younger than 30 in good health. The chain has TRBV10-3 and TRBJ2-2; a possible D gene is TRBD2 (5 bases). Sequencing used CD4+ T cells sorted from blood. CDR3 amino acids: CAISLGANTGELFF. In DNA form, the CDR3 reads TGTGCCATCAGCCTCGGGGCGAACACCGGGGAGCTGTTTTTT.